Presented here are 24 T cell receptor beta chains from one specimen sequenced in a study of blood T cell repertoires in COVID-19. Produced via immunoSEQ multiplex PCR; TCRdb's table is partial and in-frame only. The table has 55,000 to 65,000 clones, roughly nine tenths seen once. The material sequenced was peripheral blood. The source is a man at least 80 years old in a cohort sampled during active COVID-19.

The chain employs TRBV3-1 (or the pseudogene TRBV3-2) and TRBJ2-7; D is undetermined. CDR3 length: 13 amino acids. CDR1 is LGHDT, CDR2 YNNKEL, per germline (reference sequence). The V end was cut by 4 bases, the J end by 6 bases, with 13 bases between. In DNA, the CDR3 is TGTGCCAGCAGCCCTAGTCTGAGGTCCGAGCAGTACTTC. This translates into CASSPSLRSEQYF.

In DNA form, the CDR3 reads TGTGCCAGCAGTTACCCCACGACGGGGGTAGAGAAAACTGAAGCTTTCTTT. This sequence encodes CASSYPTTGVEKTEAFF. The chain couples TRBV6-2 or TRBV6-3 to TRBJ1-1; perhaps TRBD1 as D (5 bases). The germline gives CDR1 MNHEY, CDR2 SVGEGT. V gave up 2 bases and J gave up 5 bases, with 21 bases separating them. This CDR3 is 17 amino acids long.

The chain links TRBV7-3 to TRBJ1-5; D is possibly TRBD1 (6 bases). The CDR3 runs to 15 residues. Trimming removed 4 bases at V and 1 base at J, with 11 bases between. Germline values: CDR1 SGHTA, CDR2 FQGTGA. CDR3 amino acids: CASSSTGRSNQPQHF. The DNA of the CDR3 is TGTGCCAGCAGCTCGACAGGTCGCAGCAATCAGCCCCAGCATTTT.

The chain is built from TRBV7-9 and TRBJ2-7; 12 nucleotides line up with TRBD2. Trimming removed 3 bases from V and 7 bases from J; junction bases left unmatched: 10. The germline CDR1 and CDR2 sequences are SEHNR and FQNEAQ (reference sequence). This CDR3 is 16 amino acids long. CDR3 loop: CASSLRASGGAGEQYF. As DNA, the CDR3 is TGTGCCAGCAGCTTGCGAGCTAGCGGGGGGGCGGGTGAGCAGTACTTC.

The chain combines TRBV29-1 with TRBJ2-1; possibly TRBD2 for D (6 bases). V was trimmed by 4 bases and J by 4 bases, leaving 14 bases between them. The CDR3 contains 14 residues. Germline values: CDR1 SQVTM, CDR2 ANQGSEA. This chain's CDR3 is CSVGSRGTYNEQFF. The CDR3, as DNA: TGCAGCGTTGGATCGCGGGGTACATACAATGAGCAGTTCTTC.

This clone turned up a few times. The V gene is TRBV10-2, the J gene TRBJ1-5; perhaps TRBD1 as D (5 bases). Trimming removed 2 bases from V and 3 bases from J, with 11 bases in between. The CDR3 runs to 15 residues. Per germline, CDR1 WSHSY and CDR2 SAAADI. CDR3 sequence (DNA): TGCGCCAGCAGTGAGGCGGGGACTGCCAATCAGCCCCAGCATTTT. Amino acid sequence: CASSEAGTANQPQHF.

This chain joins TRBV5-8 and TRBJ1-1; D not resolved. In germline, CDR1 is SGHTS, CDR2 YDEGEE. CDR3 length equals 14 residues. Trimming removed 1 base at V and 1 base at J, with 8 bases between. In nucleotides, the CDR3 is TGTGCCAGCAGCTTGTATTACGGGAACACTGAAGCTTTCTTT. Translation gives CASSLYYGNTEAFF.

The chain has TRBV11-2 and TRBJ2-2; no firm D call. Trimming stripped 1 base from V and 1 base from J, with 4 bases between. There are 14 residues in the CDR3. Germline-derived CDR1 and CDR2 are SGHAT and FQNNGV. CDR3 nucleotide sequence: TGTGCCAGCAGCTTAGGACTGAACACCGGGGAGCTGTTTTTT. It encodes CASSLGLNTGELFF.

The rearrangement uses TRBV7-3 and TRBJ2-3; D possibly corresponds to TRBD1 (6 bases). CDR1 is SGHTA, CDR2 FQGTGA, per germline. V was pared by 3 bases and J by 2 bases, with 9 bases between. The CDR3 has 14 residues. The CDR3 nucleotides read TGTGCCAGCAGCTTCGGACAGAACACAGATACGCAGTATTTT. Protein sequence: CASSFGQNTDTQYF.

The chain is built from TRBV7-2 and TRBJ2-1; TRBD2 matches 10 bases. J was trimmed by 1 base and V by 0 bases; bases with no gene match: 6. The CDR3 spans 18 residues. In germline, CDR1 is SGHTA, CDR2 FQGNSA. CDR3 in DNA: TGTGCCAGCAGCTTAGCGTCGAGCGGGGGGGCGTCCTACAATGAGCAGTTCTTC. As protein: CASSLASSGGASYNEQFF.

This sequence joins TRBV4-1 and TRBJ2-2, with a possible D match to TRBD2 (5 bases). Germline V CDR1 and CDR2: MGHRA, YSYEKL. V was pared by 4 bases and J by 3 bases, with 15 bases between. This CDR3 is built from 16 residues. For the CDR3, the DNA is TGCGCCAGCAGCCTGAAAGGACTGGGCCACACCGGGGAGCTGTTTTTT. Translation: CASSLKGLGHTGELFF.

V usage is TRBV18 and J usage is TRBJ1-2; 7 bases line up with TRBD1. Germline CDR1 KGHSH, CDR2 LQKENI. The CDR3 totals 15 residues. The V gene end was trimmed by 0 bases and the J gene end by 2 bases; junction bases not matched to a gene: 3. CDR3 region: CASSPPRQGNYGYTF. The CDR3, as DNA: TGTGCCAGCTCACCACCGAGACAGGGCAACTATGGCTACACCTTC.

The chain combines TRBV11-2 with TRBJ2-1; D is uncertain. The germline V gene encodes CDR1 SGHAT and CDR2 FQNNGV. Deletions cut 5 bases from V and 4 bases from J, with 15 bases between. This CDR3 contains 15 residues. CDR3 nucleotide sequence: TGTGCCAGCAGCGACTCTCCGATGGCTTACAATGAGCAGTTCTTC. Translated: CASSDSPMAYNEQFF.

This chain connects TRBV6-5 to TRBJ1-1, with TRBD1 identical over 8 bases. CDR1 MNHEY and CDR2 SVGAGI come from the germline V gene. V was pared by 4 bases and J by 3 bases, with 4 bases of the junction left unmatched. There are 14 residues in the CDR3. CDR3 residues: CASSSLTGDTEAFF. The CDR3 coding sequence is TGTGCCAGCAGTTCTCTGACAGGGGACACTGAAGCTTTCTTT.

Relative to its sample, this clone is large. CDR3 region: CASSQEILEVYEQYF. In DNA form, the CDR3 reads TGTGCCAGTAGTCAGGAGATCTTGGAGGTCTACGAGCAGTACTTC. V is TRBV19 and J is TRBJ2-7; maybe TRBD2 (5 bases). From germline, CDR1 is LNHDA and CDR2 SQIVND (reference sequence). Deletions cut 5 bases from V and 3 bases from J, with 17 bases between. The CDR3 sequence is 15 residues long. Drawing the rest from reference TRBV19 and TRBJ2-7, the complete variable domain is DGGITQSPKYLFRKEGQNVTLSCEQNLNHDAMYWYRQDPGQGLRLIYYSQIVNDFQKGDIAEGYSVSREKKESFPLTVTSAQKNPTAFYLCASSQEILEVYEQYFGPGTRLTVT.

The CDR3 DNA sequence: TGCGCCAGCAGCCAAGAAATGACAACCCAAGAGACCCAGTACTTC. Amino acids: CASSQEMTTQETQYF. This sequence joins TRBV4-3 and TRBJ2-5; no clear D gene. The V and J ends lost 0 bases and 1 base respectively, with 9 bases between them. The CDR3 loop spans 15 amino acids. Per germline, CDR1 LGHNA and CDR2 YSLEER.

This clone appeared once. The rearrangement joins TRBV7-2 to TRBJ1-2, with TRBD1 matching 7 bases. CDR3 size: 14 residues. From germline, CDR1 is SGHTA and CDR2 FQGNSA. Germline trimming cut 5 bases from V and 3 bases from J; bases unmatched to any gene: 6. CDR3 region: CASSLVTGDYGYTF. The CDR3 DNA reads as TGTGCCAGCAGCCTCGTCACAGGGGACTATGGCTACACCTTC.

This rearrangement joins TRBV5-6 to TRBJ2-7, with 9 bases that match TRBD2. Germline assignment: CDR1 SGHDT and CDR2 YYEEEE. The junction had 13 bases not matched to a gene; V was cut back by 6 bases and J by 9 bases. The CDR3 contains 14 residues. The CDR3 sequence: CASTRGAGGPGQYF. The CDR3 DNA reads TGTGCCAGCACCAGAGGGGCGGGGGGGCCCGGGCAGTACTTC.

The chain is built from TRBV5-1 and TRBJ2-3, with D perhaps TRBD2 (7 bases). CDR1 SGHRS and CDR2 YFSETQ come from the germline V gene. The CDR3 has 17 residues. Between the trimmed V and J ends, which lost 0 bases and 1 base, there was a span of 15 bases. The CDR3 sequence is CASSLAAWEGGTDTQYF. The CDR3 bases are TGCGCCAGCAGCTTGGCCGCGTGGGAGGGGGGCACAGATACGCAGTATTTT.

The rearrangement joins TRBV18 to TRBJ2-7; possible D gene TRBD1, 6 bases. Germline V gives CDR1 KGHSH, CDR2 LQKENI. Trimming took 3 bases from V and 2 from J, leaving 14 bases between them. The CDR3 spans 15 residues. The CDR3 DNA follows: TGTGCCAGCTCACCTCAAAACAGGGTTACCTACGAGCAGTACTTC. As protein: CASSPQNRVTYEQYF.

This clone was seen only once. The CDR3 bases are TGTGCCAGCAGTGACAGGGTTGGCGAGCAGTACTTC. Encoded protein: CASSDRVGEQYF. This chain joins TRBV6-1 and TRBJ2-7; a possible D gene is TRBD1 (5 bases). V lost 3 bases and J 6 bases, leaving 9 bases between the germline ends. Germline loops: CDR1 MNHNS, CDR2 SASEGT. This CDR3 is 12 amino acids long.

The chain combines TRBV18 with TRBJ2-5; D possibly corresponds to TRBD2 (5 bases). The CDR3 extends over 16 amino acids. Germline V lookup: CDR1 KGHSH, CDR2 LQKENI. The germline V and J ends were trimmed by 1 base and 2 bases, with 14 bases remaining between them. Here the CDR3 DNA reads TGTGCCAGCTCACCACGGGCCCAAAGAGGGCAAGAGACCCAGTACTTC. As protein: CASSPRAQRGQETQYF. Filled out from reference TRBV18 and TRBJ2-5, the complete variable domain reads NAGVMQNPRHLVRRRGQEARLRCSPMKGHSHVYWYRQLPEEGLKFMVYLQKENIIDESGMPKERFSAEFPKEGPSILRIQQVVRGDSAAYFCASSPRAQRGQETQYFGPGTRLLVL.

V is TRBV5-1 and J is TRBJ1-2, with 7 bases fitting TRBD1. Losses at the gene ends were 0 bases for V and 4 bases for J; bases not matched to a gene: 3. Germline loops: CDR1 SGHRS, CDR2 YFSETQ. This CDR3 has 14 amino acids. CDR3 coding DNA: TGCGCCAGCAGCTTGGGGCAGGGGGTCTATGGCTACACCTTC. Protein: CASSLGQGVYGYTF.

The chain has TRBV14 and TRBJ2-3, with D unresolved. Looked up from germline, CDR1 is SGHDN and CDR2 is FVKESK. This CDR3 is built from 15 residues. The germline V and J ends were trimmed by 1 base and 0 bases, with 8 bases remaining between them. The CDR3 region is CASSQAFGSTDTQYF. In DNA form, the CDR3 reads TGTGCCAGCAGCCAAGCCTTCGGGAGCACAGATACGCAGTATTTT.